Listed below are T cell receptor beta chains from one sample, sequenced in a study of tumor-infiltrating lymphocytes in primary liver carcinoma. TCRdb re-derived calls from the multiplex PCR reads in MiXCR, one entry per CDR3 protein. The table has 300,000 to 350,000 distinct CDR3 sequences, approximately 58% seen once. The source material was peripheral blood. These receptors came from a woman between 25 and 40 years old with primary liver carcinoma and hepatitis B virus infection. CDR3s include the opening cysteine and the closing phenylalanine or tryptophan. D genes are given only for firm matches. Clone size is shown for a subset of rows, as once, few, many or a class of expanded clone.

size,J,D,V,DNA,CDR3
.,TRBJ1-4,.,TRBV12-3/TRBV12-4,TGTGCCAGCAATTGGGGTGGGGGTAATGAAAAACTGTTTTTT,CASNWGGGNEKLFF
.,TRBJ2-1,TRBD2,TRBV12-3/TRBV12-4,TGTGCCAGCAGTTTCGGGACTAGCGGGAGGACTGAATACAATGAGCGGTTCTTC,CASSFGTSGRTEYNERFF
few,TRBJ1-1,.,TRBV7-9,TGTGCCAGCAGCCCCGGGGGGGGGGCTCGGGCTTTCTTT,CASSPGGGARAFF
.,TRBJ2-7,.,TRBV5-1,TGCGCCAGCAGTCCCCGGGACGGAGCCTACGAGCAGTACTTC,CASSPRDGAYEQYF
.,TRBJ2-3,.,TRBV12-5,TGTGCTAGTGGTTTGGTACTCCGGGACCCCACAGATACGCAGTATTTT,CASGLVLRDPTDTQYF
once,TRBJ2-7,.,TRBV11-3,TGTGCCAGCAGCCGAGGGACCCAGTCCCACGAGCAATACTTC,CASSRGTQSHEQYF
.,TRBJ2-5,.,TRBV6-1,TGTGCCAGCAGTGAATGGGCCAAAGAGACCCAGTACTTC,CASSEWAKETQYF
few,TRBJ2-1,.,TRBV6-2/TRBV6-3,TGTGCCAGCAGTCCTGCCAATGAGCAGTTCTTC,CASSPANEQFF
.,TRBJ2-2,.,TRBV11-2,TGTGCCAGTAACAAAACAAACACCGGGGAGCCGTTTTTT,CASNKTNTGEPFF
many,TRBJ2-5,TRBD1,TRBV12-3/TRBV12-4,TGTGCCAGCAGTCGGACAGGGGGGTTGGAGACCCAGTACTTC,CASSRTGGLETQYF
.,TRBJ2-1,TRBD2,TRBV6-5,TGTGCCAGCAGTTGGACTAGCGTGTTCTATAATGAGCAGTTCTTC,CASSWTSVFYNEQFF
.,TRBJ1-1,.,TRBV11-2,TGTGTCAGCATGGTAGGGGGGGGTGGCAACACTGAAGCTTTCTTT,CVSMVGGGGNTEAFF
.,TRBJ1-2,TRBD1,TRBV24-1,TGTGCCACCAGTAAGGGGGCTGCGGGCTACACCTTC,CATSKGAAGYTF
many,TRBJ1-5,.,TRBV12-3/TRBV12-4,TGTGCCAGCAGTTATGGAGACCAGCCCCAGCATTTT,CASSYGDQPQHF
.,TRBJ2-7,.,TRBV30,TGTGCCTGGAGTGTTGGAGGGACCACATTCCAGCAGTACTTC,CAWSVGGTTFQQYF
.,TRBJ1-2,TRBD1,TRBV30,TGTACCTGGAGTGTGCAGGGGGCCGGTACCTATGGCGGCTACACCTTC,CTWSVQGAGTYGGYTF
.,TRBJ1-2,.,TRBV11-2,TGTGCCAGCGGCTTAAACCCTCGGACTGTGAATTATGGCTACACCTTC,CASGLNPRTVNYGYTF
few,TRBJ2-3,.,TRBV6-6,TGTGCCAGCAGCCCAGACGCAGATACGCAGTATTTT,CASSPDADTQYF
.,TRBJ2-7,TRBD2,TRBV5-5,TGTGCCAGCAGCTTGGCCAAAGGACTAGCGGGACATTACGAGCAGTACTTC,CASSLAKGLAGHYEQYF
.,TRBJ2-1,.,TRBV21-1,TGTGCCAGCAGCGGCGATCGGGGGATCTCATACAATGAGCAGTTCTTC,CASSGDRGISYNEQFF
many,TRBJ1-2,TRBD1,TRBV6-1,TGTGCCAGCAGCGGACGTGGACAGGGGTTGGATGGCTACACCTTC,CASSGRGQGLDGYTF
many,TRBJ2-2,.,TRBV6-5,TGCGCCAGCAGCTACCTCGGGGAACTGTTTTTT,CASSYLGELFF
.,TRBJ2-7,TRBD2,TRBV12-3/TRBV12-4,TGTGCCAGCAGTGCGGAGTGGGGACCAGCGGGACACGAGCAGTACTTC,CASSAEWGPAGHEQYF
.,TRBJ2-3,.,TRBV5-1,TGCGCCAGCAGTTTGGGAGTGCGGGGCTCCACAGATACGCAGTATTTT,CASSLGVRGSTDTQYF
.,TRBJ2-1,.,TRBV14,TGTGCCAGCAGTCAAGCCGGAGGGCCCTACAATGAGCAGTTGTTC,CASSQAGGPYNEQLF
.,TRBJ2-1,.,TRBV28,TGTGCCAGCAGTCTCTATGACAGGAATGAGCAGTTCTTC,CASSLYDRNEQFF
.,TRBJ2-1,TRBD1,TRBV11-2,TGTGTCAGCAGCCCCCGAATTCCGGGACAGAGTAATGAGCAGTTCTTC,CVSSPRIPGQSNEQFF
few,TRBJ2-2,.,TRBV7-8,TGTGCCAGCAGCTTAGTGGAGGCCGGGGAGCTGTTTTTT,CASSLVEAGELFF
.,TRBJ1-5,.,TRBV7-9,TGTGCCAGCAGCAGGACAGCCGCGGGCAATCAGCCCCAGCATTTT,CASSRTAAGNQPQHF
.,TRBJ2-7,.,TRBV6-1,TGTGCCAGCAGAAGAGGTAATTACGAGCAGTACTTC,CASRRGNYEQYF
few,TRBJ2-3,.,TRBV30,TGTGCCTGGAAGATGGTGGATACGCAGTATTTT,CAWKMVDTQYF
.,TRBJ1-5,.,TRBV28,TGTGCCAGCAGTTCCCCGTACAGGGTCCGGGGGGATTTCGCTCAGCCCCAGCATTTT,CASSSPYRVRGDFAQPQHF
.,TRBJ2-5,TRBD2,TRBV4-2,TGTGCCAGCAGCCAAAATCCAGCGGGAGGAGGGGAGACCCGGTACTTC,CASSQNPAGGGETRYF
.,TRBJ2-3,TRBD2,TRBV5-4,TGTGCCAGCAGCTCGGGGCGGGAGGTCGGCACAGATACGCAGTATTTT,CASSSGREVGTDTQYF
.,TRBJ2-3,.,TRBV28,TGTGCCAGCAGTTTATGGGCGGGCAGGACAGATACGCAGTATTTT,CASSLWAGRTDTQYF
.,TRBJ2-7,.,TRBV7-9,TGTGCCAGCAGCTCTACAAGGACCCCCGACGAGCAGTACTTC,CASSSTRTPDEQYF
many,TRBJ1-5,.,TRBV12-3/TRBV12-4,TGTGCCAGCAGTTCGGGATTAAGCAATCAGCCCCAGCATTTT,CASSSGLSNQPQHF
.,TRBJ2-1,.,TRBV7-9,TGTGCCAGCAGCCCCGAGGGGGTCTACAATGAGCAGTTCTTC,CASSPEGVYNEQFF
many,TRBJ1-5,.,TRBV6-1,TGTGCCAGCAGGCAACCAGGGGGCAATCAGCCCCAGCATTTT,CASRQPGGNQPQHF
many,TRBJ2-7,.,TRBV4-2,TGTGCCAGCAGCCCCGGACTTGGGGAGCAGTACTTC,CASSPGLGEQYF
.,TRBJ2-2,.,TRBV7-9,TGTGCCAGCAGCCCAGGGACGATTACCGGGGAGCTGTTTTTT,CASSPGTITGELFF